The 3 T cell receptor beta chains listed next were all sequenced from one sample in a study of blood T cell repertoires in COVID-19 (dated by TCRdb to between 2020 and 2021). Libraries were built with the immunoSEQ multiplex PCR assay. TCRdb mirrors the immuneACCESS table, restricted to in-frame sequences. Some clones are absent from its copies; in checked studies, under half trace to an unresolved V gene, and the reason for the others is unknown. Counted in this sample were 450,000 or so clones; approximately 90% of them appeared once. The top ten clones comprise 1.5% to 1.9% of the sample. Sample: peripheral blood. These receptors were obtained from a woman between 35 and 50 years old with COVID-19, enrolled during active disease.

The gene calls are TRBV4-3 and TRBJ2-3, with TRBD1 identical over 8 bases. The CDR3 length is 16 residues. Germline V gene sequence: CDR1 LGHNA, CDR2 YSLEER. Trimming at V came to 4 bases and at J to 4 bases, leaving 10 bases not matched to a gene. CDR3 loop: CASSPTIGQGADTQYF. CDR3 DNA sequence: TGCGCCAGCAGCCCAACCATCGGACAGGGTGCAGATACGCAGTATTTT.

V gene TRBV28 combines with J gene TRBJ1-5; D is unresolved. The germline gives CDR1 MDHEN, CDR2 SYDVKM. The CDR3 has 15 residues. V lost 7 bases, J lost 9 bases, and 22 bases lay in between. DNA for the CDR3: TGTGCCAGCACTCCGACGGACGGAGGCCATCGGCCCCAGCATTTT. Its protein product is CASTPTDGGHRPQHF.

The chain has TRBV5-1 and TRBJ2-3; D may be TRBD2 (6 bases). The V end was cut by 1 base, the J end by 3 bases, with 12 bases between. The CDR3 extends over 15 amino acids. The germline CDR1 and CDR2 sequences are SGHRS and YFSETQ. The CDR3 spells CASSLRGVRTDTQYF. In DNA, the CDR3 is TGCGCCAGCAGCTTGCGCGGGGTCCGGACAGATACGCAGTATTTT.